These T cell receptor beta chains were read from a single sample in a study of blood T cell repertoires in COVID-19. Measured with immunoSEQ multiplex PCR; TCRdb has only the in-frame clones, and not every one. The sample lists roughly 240,000 clones, 75% to 85% occurring once. The material sequenced was peripheral blood. The receptors here all came from a woman between 70 and 85 years old with acute or convalescent COVID-19. Each CDR3 is given with its conserved first and last residue. The D gene is left open where the match is weak. Some rows have no size entry. The others give once, few or many, or a class for an expanded clone.

D	V	size	J	CDR3	DNA
.	TRBV7-2	.	TRBJ1-2	CASSKPGPNYGYTF	TGTGCCAGCAGCAAACCAGGGCCCAACTATGGCTACACCTTC
TRBD1	TRBV5-8	.	TRBJ1-6	CASSRQGPSPLHF	TGTGCCAGCAGCCGACAGGGCCCGAGTCCCCTCCACTTT
TRBD2	TRBV3-1/TRBV3-2	.	TRBJ2-2	CASSQELAGGQSGELFF	TGTGCCAGCAGCCAAGAGCTAGCGGGGGGGCAGAGCGGGGAGCTGTTTTTT
TRBD1	TRBV7-9	.	TRBJ2-6	CASSPSFDRAGANVLTF	TGTGCCAGCAGCCCCTCATTCGACAGGGCCGGGGCCAACGTCCTGACTTTC
.	TRBV3-1/TRBV3-2	.	TRBJ1-3	CASKVSGLSGNTIYF	TGTGCCAGCAAAGTATCGGGACTCTCTGGAAACACCATATATTTT
.	TRBV4-3	once	TRBJ2-1	CASSQELATNEQFF	TGCGCCAGCAGCCAAGAACTAGCCACGAATGAGCAGTTCTTC
.	TRBV18	few	TRBJ1-5	CASSPQGLHSNQPQHF	TGTGCCAGCTCACCACAGGGGTTACATAGCAATCAGCCCCAGCATTTT
.	TRBV27	.	TRBJ2-3	CASSPQQGTSTDTQYF	TGTGCCAGCAGTCCCCAACAGGGTACTAGCACAGATACGCAGTATTTT
.	TRBV7-6	.	TRBJ1-6	CASSADSSYNSPLHF	TGTGCCAGCAGCGCGGACAGCTCCTATAATTCACCCCTCCACTTT
.	TRBV5-1	.	TRBJ2-1	CASSLAPGSSYNEQFF	TGCGCCAGCAGCTTGGCCCCGGGGAGCTCCTACAATGAGCAGTTCTTC
TRBD1	TRBV6-6	.	TRBJ1-1	CASRATTGVRNTEAFF	TGTGCCAGCAGGGCAACCACAGGGGTAAGAAACACTGAAGCTTTCTTT
TRBD1	TRBV5-8	once	TRBJ1-1	CASSFSGGTEAFF	TGTGCCAGCAGCTTCTCAGGGGGAACTGAAGCTTTCTTT
TRBD1	TRBV10-3	.	TRBJ1-2	CAITGQGAYGYTF	TGTGCCATCACCGGACAGGGGGCCTATGGCTACACCTTC
.	TRBV9	few	TRBJ1-3	CASSVGTLPFSGNTIYF	TGTGCCAGCAGCGTTGGGACTCTCCCTTTCTCTGGAAACACCATATATTTT
TRBD1	TRBV7-9	.	TRBJ2-3	CASSGGQGVTDTQYF	TGTGCCAGCAGCGGGGGACAGGGGGTGACAGATACGCAGTATTTT
.	TRBV15	few	TRBJ1-3	CATSRDARGSGNTIYF	TGTGCCACCAGCAGAGATGCCAGGGGATCTGGAAACACCATATATTTT
TRBD1	TRBV5-8	.	TRBJ2-3	CASSPGQSTDTQYF	TGTGCCAGCAGCCCGGGACAGAGCACAGATACACAGTATTTT
.	TRBV10-3	.	TRBJ1-2	CAISEGREAYGYTF	TGTGCCATCAGTGAGGGCAGGGAGGCTTATGGCTACACCTTC
.	TRBV24-1	.	TRBJ2-6	CATSGQSPRGSGANVLTF	TGTGCCACCAGTGGCCAAAGCCCGCGGGGAAGTGGGGCCAACGTCCTGACTTTC
TRBD2	TRBV19	.	TRBJ2-2	CASSTRLAENTGELFF	TGTGCCAGTAGTACAAGACTAGCGGAGAACACCGGGGAGCTGTTTTTT
TRBD1	TRBV27	.	TRBJ2-6	CASSPTPGQAGANVLTF	TGTGCCAGCAGTCCAACTCCCGGACAGGCTGGGGCCAACGTCCTGACTTTC
TRBD1	TRBV6-5	.	TRBJ2-5	CASSYSTGEQETQYF	TGTGCCAGCAGTTACTCGACAGGGGAGCAAGAGACCCAGTACTTC
TRBD1	TRBV4-2	.	TRBJ1-2	CASSSWTGTYSGYTF	TGTGCCAGCAGCTCATGGACAGGGACTTATTCTGGCTACACCTTC
.	TRBV11-2	.	TRBJ1-1	CASSLDGGVGRAFF	TGTGCCAGCAGCTTAGATGGCGGGGTTGGCCGAGCTTTCTTT
.	TRBV2	.	TRBJ1-2	CATKGYYGYTF	TGTGCCACCAAGGGGTATTATGGCTACACCTTC
TRBD2	TRBV6-2/TRBV6-3	.	TRBJ2-7	CASSRTSSEQYF	TGTGCCAGCAGTCGGACTAGCTCCGAGCAGTACTTC